The rows below give T cell receptor beta chains drawn from one sample of a study of blood T cells in healthy people across ages. Using its own MiXCR run on the 5' RACE reads, TCRdb lists one record per CDR3 protein. The sample lists 550,000 to 700,000 distinct CDR3 sequences, about 25% occurring once. Sequenced: blood. The origin of the receptors is a woman in her sixties or seventies in good health. Each CDR3 is given with its conserved first and last residue. D genes are given only for firm matches. Clone size is given for some rows only: seen once, a few or many times, or a class if the clone is expanded.

j_call d_call v_call clone_size cdr3_nt cdr3_aa
TRBJ2-5 TRBD1 TRBV30 NA TGTGCCTGGAGTATTTATTTAGGGGGCAACAGAGAGACCCAGTACTTC CAWSIYLGGNRETQYF
TRBJ2-5 TRBD2 TRBV20-1 few TGCAGTGCTAGAGAGGGTAGCGGGGTTGAGACCCAGTACTTC CSAREGSGVETQYF
TRBJ1-1 NA TRBV4-1 few TGCGCCAGCAGCCAAGGCCATTGGGGCTCGATTGAAGCTTTCTTT CASSQGHWGSIEAFF
TRBJ2-3 TRBD1 TRBV24-1 NA TGTGCCACCAGTGGTACCGGGACAGGGGACACAGATACGCAGTATTTT CATSGTGTGDTDTQYF
TRBJ2-1 TRBD1 TRBV5-6 NA TGTGCCAGCAGCTTGGATTGGACAGGGGCGCGAAGCGCGCGTGAGCAGTTCTTC CASSLDWTGARSAREQFF
TRBJ2-5 NA TRBV6-1 NA TGTGCCAGCAGCCCCCCTGCGTGGCGGGGTCATCCTGAGACCCAGTACTTC CASSPPAWRGHPETQYF
TRBJ2-7 TRBD2 TRBV20-1 NA TGCAGTGCTAGTATAGCGGGAGAACGAGAGCAGTACTTC CSASIAGEREQYF
TRBJ1-3 NA TRBV7-8 NA TGTGCCAGCAGCTTCTCCCAAATAGCTGGAAACACCATATATTTT CASSFSQIAGNTIYF
TRBJ2-1 TRBD2 TRBV20-1 NA TGCAGTGCTAGAGATCGACTAGCGGGGGGTTACAATGAGCAGTTCTTC CSARDRLAGGYNEQFF
TRBJ2-5 NA TRBV12-3/TRBV12-4 many TGTGCCAGCAGTCCCCCCCCCGAGGAACTAGTAAGGGAGACCCAGTACTTC CASSPPPEELVRETQYF
TRBJ2-1 NA TRBV5-1 NA TGCGCCAGCAGCTTGGATGTTCGTCTTCAGAGTGAGCAGTTCTTC CASSLDVRLQSEQFF
TRBJ2-1 NA TRBV6-2/TRBV6-3 NA TGTGCCAGCAGTACACTTGCCAATGAGCAGTTCTTC CASSTLANEQFF
TRBJ1-1 TRBD1 TRBV14 NA TGTGCCAGCAGCCTACTTCGGACAGGGGTCAACACTGAAGCTTTCTTT CASSLLRTGVNTEAFF
TRBJ1-2 NA TRBV6-2/TRBV6-3 NA TGTGCCAGCAGTTTTCAACTTGCTAACTATGGCTACACCTTC CASSFQLANYGYTF
TRBJ2-7 NA TRBV20-1 few TGCAGTGCTAGAGACCCGGGAGCGGATCCCTACGAGCAGTACTTC CSARDPGADPYEQYF
TRBJ2-5 NA TRBV5-1 NA TGCGCCAGCAGCTCCTCTAGCAACCAAGAGACCCAGTACTTC CASSSSSNQETQYF
TRBJ2-7 NA TRBV5-1 NA TGCGCCAGCAGCTTGGTGGACAGCTACGAGCAGTACTTC CASSLVDSYEQYF
TRBJ1-4 NA TRBV10-3 few TGTGCCATCAGTGGCGGGGAAACTAATGAAAAACTGTTTTTT CAISGGETNEKLFF
TRBJ2-6 NA TRBV11-2 NA TGTGCCAGCAGCCCTCGTTCCAACACACGAGGGTTGGGCTCTGAGGCCAATGTCCTGACTTTC CASSPRSNTRGLGSEANVLTF
TRBJ2-1 TRBD1 TRBV7-9 NA TGTGCCAGCAGCTTATTACAGGGGGCGTCTAATGAGCAGTTCTTC CASSLLQGASNEQFF
TRBJ2-4 TRBD1 TRBV6-2/TRBV6-3 once TGTGCCAGCAGTCGGACAGGGACCAACAAAAACATTCAGTACTTC CASSRTGTNKNIQYF
TRBJ1-5 TRBD1 TRBV27 NA TGTGCCAGCAGTCTACGGACAGGGGGCGCATGGCAGCCCCAGCATTTT CASSLRTGGAWQPQHF
TRBJ1-5 NA TRBV9 NA TGTGCCAGCAGCGAGGGGACTTCGGGCATCACAGATACGCAGCATTTT CASSEGTSGITDTQHF
TRBJ2-3 NA TRBV29-1 few TGCAGCGTTGAAAGGGGGGGTGGGGCAGATACGCAGTATTTT CSVERGGGADTQYF
TRBJ1-2 NA TRBV4-1 NA TGCGCCAGCAGCCAAGGGTTGCAGGAGTCCTATGGCTACACCTTC CASSQGLQESYGYTF
TRBJ1-4 NA TRBV6-5 NA TGTGCCAGCAGTCGCAGGAAGACTATGAAAAAACTGTTTTTT CASSRRKTMKKLFF
TRBJ2-7 TRBD1 TRBV6-2/TRBV6-3 NA TGTGCCAGCAAGAGGACAGGTCTCTACGAGCAGTACTTC CASKRTGLYEQYF
TRBJ1-1 NA TRBV20-1 NA TGCAGTGCTAGTGGCAGGGCCGGGACTGAAGCTTTCTTT CSASGRAGTEAFF
TRBJ2-7 NA TRBV6-6 NA TGTGCCAGCATGGGAGAGGCCTCCTACGAGCAGTACTTC CASMGEASYEQYF
TRBJ1-2 TRBD1 TRBV6-5 few TGTGCCAGCAGTTACAACAGGGGATCTGGCTACACCTTC CASSYNRGSGYTF
TRBJ2-3 TRBD2 TRBV4-3 NA TGCGCCAGCAGCCATACCGCTGGGACTAGCGGGGTCGGGGATACGCAGTATTTT CASSHTAGTSGVGDTQYF
TRBJ2-2 TRBD2 TRBV20-1 few TGCAGTGCTAGAGATTTCCTAGCGGCCACCGGGGAGCTGTTTTTT CSARDFLAATGELFF
TRBJ1-2 NA TRBV20-1 few TGCAGTGCTAGGATAGAGGGTCGCGACTATGGCTACACCTTC CSARIEGRDYGYTF
TRBJ2-6 NA TRBV15 NA TGTGCCACCAGCGGTCCTCAGAGCTCTGGGGCCAACGTCCTGACTTTC CATSGPQSSGANVLTF
TRBJ2-1 NA TRBV5-1 NA TGCGCCAGCAGCTTGGGCGGGCCGACCGTGCAGTTCTTC CASSLGGPTVQFF